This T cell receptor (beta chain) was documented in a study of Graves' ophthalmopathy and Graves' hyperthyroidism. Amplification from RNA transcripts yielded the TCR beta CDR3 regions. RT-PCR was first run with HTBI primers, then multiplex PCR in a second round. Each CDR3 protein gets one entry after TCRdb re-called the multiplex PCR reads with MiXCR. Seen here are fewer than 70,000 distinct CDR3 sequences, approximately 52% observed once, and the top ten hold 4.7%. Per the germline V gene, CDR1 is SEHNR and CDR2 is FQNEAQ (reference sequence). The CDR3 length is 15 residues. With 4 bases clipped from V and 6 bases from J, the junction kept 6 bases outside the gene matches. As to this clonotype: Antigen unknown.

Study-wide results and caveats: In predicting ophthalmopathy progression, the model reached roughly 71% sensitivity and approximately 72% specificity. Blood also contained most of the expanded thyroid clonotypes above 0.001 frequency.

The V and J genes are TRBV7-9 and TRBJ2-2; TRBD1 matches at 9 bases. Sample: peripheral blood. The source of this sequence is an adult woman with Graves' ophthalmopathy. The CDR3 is CASSSGTGLPGELFF. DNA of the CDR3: TGTGCCAGCAGCTCCGGGACAGGGTTGCCCGGGGAGCTGTTTTTT.